These 8 T cell receptor beta chains were all obtained from the same sample, sequenced in a study of blood T cell repertoires in COVID-19. Libraries were prepared by immunoSEQ multiplex PCR; TCRdb keeps only in-frame clonotypes and omits some of them. This sample has some 180,000 clones, with 75% to 80% found just once. The source material was peripheral blood. The receptors were gathered from a woman aged 45-65 years with active or convalescent COVID-19.

This clone was seen just once. The chain has TRBV5-1 and TRBJ2-5, with a tentative D call TRBD2 (6 bases). The V gene's germline CDR1 is SGHRS and CDR2 YFSETQ. This CDR3 has 14 amino acids. The V end was cut by 4 bases, the J end by 2 bases, with 12 bases between. The CDR3 is CASSAGPTQETQYF. Here the CDR3 DNA reads TGCGCCAGCAGCGCGGGACCGACACAAGAGACCCAGTACTTC.

The chain uses TRBV10-3 and TRBJ1-1, with 8 bases identical to TRBD1. This CDR3 region has 14 residues. Germline lookup yields CDR1 ENHRY and CDR2 SYGVKD. The V segment lost 4 bases and the J segment 1 base; nucleotides outside the gene matches: 2. As DNA, the CDR3 is TGTGCCATCAGTGGAGGGACAGGGAACACTGAAGCTTTCTTT. Protein product: CAISGGTGNTEAFF.

The chain employs TRBV6-4 and TRBJ1-1; D is ambiguous. This CDR3 has 11 residues. V lost 7 bases to trimming and J lost 4 bases, with 7 bases between them. Germline CDR1 MRHNA, CDR2 SNTAGT. This CDR3 reads CASKSGTEAFF. The CDR3 nucleotides read TGTGCCAGCAAGTCGGGCACTGAAGCTTTCTTT.

The chain is built from TRBV20-1 and TRBJ1-2; D call uncertain. Deletions cut 4 bases from V and 4 bases from J, with 7 bases between. Per the germline V gene, CDR1 is DFQATT and CDR2 is SNEGSKA (reference sequence). CDR3 length: 11 residues. The CDR3 here is CSAISGYGYTF. The CDR3 coding sequence is TGCAGTGCTATCTCAGGCTATGGCTACACCTTC.

This clone occurred once. The genes are TRBV9 and TRBJ1-2; 9 nucleotides align to TRBD1. Germline V gene lookup returns CDR1 SGDLS and CDR2 YYNGEE. The trim removed 1 base at V and 10 bases at J, leaving 8 bases unmatched. CDR3 length equals 14 residues. CDR3 residues: CASSVFGQGSDYTF. The CDR3 DNA reads TGTGCCAGCAGCGTATTTGGACAGGGGAGTGACTACACCTTC.

Details on this clone: The same CDR3 also results from other DNA sequences found in this sample. The CDR3 is CASSLVGGNQPQHF. The CDR3 coding sequence is TGCGCCAGCAGCTTGGTAGGGGGCAATCAGCCCCAGCATTTT. V and J are TRBV5-1 and TRBJ1-5; possible D gene TRBD1, 5 bases. This CDR3 contains 14 residues. V was cut by 0 bases and J by 2 bases, with 6 bases left in between. Germline assignment: CDR1 SGHRS and CDR2 YFSETQ.

The V and J genes are TRBV19 and TRBJ1-2; 7 nucleotides align to TRBD1. The CDR3 runs 14 residues. Germline V CDR1 and CDR2: LNHDA, SQIVND (reference sequence). Trimming removed 5 bases from V and 2 bases from J; junction bases left unmatched: 5. CDR3 region: CASSGNRGNYGYTF. In DNA, the CDR3 is TGTGCCAGTAGTGGGAACAGGGGAAACTATGGCTACACCTTC.

This chain joins TRBV7-2 and TRBJ2-1; 9 bases match TRBD2. The length of the CDR3 is 16 residues. J gave up 8 bases and V 4 bases, and 12 bases lay outside the gene matches. CDR1 and CDR2 (germline): SGHTA, FQGNSA. The CDR3 spells CASSSGRGGHSDEQFF. The CDR3 DNA is TGTGCCAGCAGCTCAGGGCGGGGGGGCCATTCTGATGAGCAGTTCTTC.